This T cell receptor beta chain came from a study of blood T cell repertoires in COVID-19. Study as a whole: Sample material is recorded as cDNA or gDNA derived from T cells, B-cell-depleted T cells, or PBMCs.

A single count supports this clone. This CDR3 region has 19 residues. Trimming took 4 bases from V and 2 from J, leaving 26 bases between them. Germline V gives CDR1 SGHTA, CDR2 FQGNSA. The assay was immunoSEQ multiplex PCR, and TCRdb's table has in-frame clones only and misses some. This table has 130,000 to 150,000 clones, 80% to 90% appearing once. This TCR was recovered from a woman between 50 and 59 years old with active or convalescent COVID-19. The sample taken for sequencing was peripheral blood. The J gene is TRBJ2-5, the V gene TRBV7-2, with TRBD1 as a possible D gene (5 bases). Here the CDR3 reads CASSSVGLLAVPDQETQYF. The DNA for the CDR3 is TGTGCCAGCAGCTCAGTGGGGCTGCTGGCCGTCCCGGATCAAGAGACCCAGTACTTC.